One and the same sample provided the 4 T cell receptor beta chains below, sequenced in a study of blood T cell repertoires in COVID-19 (dated by TCRdb to about 2020). Preparation of the library involved the immunoSEQ multiplex PCR assay. TCRdb holds this immuneACCESS table with in-frame rearrangements only. Some clones are missing; in checked studies, unresolved V genes explain under half, and the rest has no known cause. Here the sample has just under 350,000 clones; almost 90% occur a single time. Around 6.6% of the sample comes from the top ten. The source material was peripheral blood. These receptors were obtained from a woman in her seventies with COVID-19, enrolled during active disease.

This clone was counted a single time. The chain joins TRBV3-1 (or the pseudogene TRBV3-2) to TRBJ2-2, with 9 bases aligning to TRBD2. Germline CDR1 reads LGHDT; CDR2 reads YNNKEL (reference sequence). The V and J ends lost 1 base and 8 bases, in that order; junction bases with no gene match: 5. The CDR3 runs 15 residues. CDR3 in DNA: TGTGCCAGCAGCCAAGCGAGCGGGGGGCCGGGGGAGCTGTTTTTT. Translation gives CASSQASGGPGELFF.

The gene calls are TRBV19 and TRBJ2-1, with 8 bases that match TRBD1. In germline, CDR1 is LNHDA, CDR2 SQIVND (reference sequence). V shed 4 bases and J 7 bases; nucleotides not matched to a gene: 6. The CDR3 covers 14 residues. The CDR3 reads CASSTRTGRNEQFF. Written as DNA, the CDR3 is TGTGCCAGTAGTACCCGGACAGGGAGGAATGAGCAGTTCTTC.

J is TRBJ1-3 and V is TRBV7-8; TRBD1 aligns across 7 bases. Trimming at V came to 3 bases and at J to 7 bases, leaving 6 bases not matched to a gene. Germline V gene lookup returns CDR1 SGHVS and CDR2 FQNEAQ. The CDR3 runs 14 residues. CDR3 sequence: CASSFSTGRNTIYF. The CDR3 DNA follows: TGTGCCAGCAGCTTTTCGACAGGGAGGAACACCATATATTTT.

For this clone: This sample includes further DNA sequences coding for the same CDR3. The J gene is TRBJ2-5, the V gene TRBV6-2 or TRBV6-3, with D hard to call. The CDR3 is made up of 12 amino acids. V was shortened by 0 bases and J by 5 bases, with 4 bases between the two germline ends. Germline V gene sequence: CDR1 MNHEY, CDR2 SVGEGT. The CDR3 spells CASSYSRETQYF. Here the CDR3 DNA reads TGTGCCAGCAGTTACTCCCGGGAGACCCAGTACTTC.